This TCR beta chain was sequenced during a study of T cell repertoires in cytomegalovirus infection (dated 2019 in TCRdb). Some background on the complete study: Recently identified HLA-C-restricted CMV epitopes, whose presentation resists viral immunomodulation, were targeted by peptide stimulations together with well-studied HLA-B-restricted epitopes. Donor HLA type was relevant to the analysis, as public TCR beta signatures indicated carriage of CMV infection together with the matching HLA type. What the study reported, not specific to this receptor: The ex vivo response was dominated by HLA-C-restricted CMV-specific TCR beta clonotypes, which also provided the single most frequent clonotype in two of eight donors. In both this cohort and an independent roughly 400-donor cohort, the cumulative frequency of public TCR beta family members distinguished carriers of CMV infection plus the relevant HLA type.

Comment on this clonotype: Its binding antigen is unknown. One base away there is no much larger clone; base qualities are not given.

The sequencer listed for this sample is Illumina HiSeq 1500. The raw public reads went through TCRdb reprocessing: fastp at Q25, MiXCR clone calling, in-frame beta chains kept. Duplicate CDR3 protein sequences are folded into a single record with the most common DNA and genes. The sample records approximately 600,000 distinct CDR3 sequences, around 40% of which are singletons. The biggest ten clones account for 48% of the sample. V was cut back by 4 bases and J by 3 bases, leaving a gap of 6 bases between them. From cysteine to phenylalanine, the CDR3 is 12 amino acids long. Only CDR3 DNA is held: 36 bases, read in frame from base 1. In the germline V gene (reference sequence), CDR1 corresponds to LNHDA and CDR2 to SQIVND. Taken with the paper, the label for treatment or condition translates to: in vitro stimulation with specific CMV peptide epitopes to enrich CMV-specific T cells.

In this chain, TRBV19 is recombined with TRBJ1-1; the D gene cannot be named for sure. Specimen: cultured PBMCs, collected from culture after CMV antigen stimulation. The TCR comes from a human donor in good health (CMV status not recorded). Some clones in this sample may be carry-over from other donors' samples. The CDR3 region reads CASSRRDTEAFF. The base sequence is TGTGCCAGTAGTAGGCGGGACACTGAAGCTTTCTTT.